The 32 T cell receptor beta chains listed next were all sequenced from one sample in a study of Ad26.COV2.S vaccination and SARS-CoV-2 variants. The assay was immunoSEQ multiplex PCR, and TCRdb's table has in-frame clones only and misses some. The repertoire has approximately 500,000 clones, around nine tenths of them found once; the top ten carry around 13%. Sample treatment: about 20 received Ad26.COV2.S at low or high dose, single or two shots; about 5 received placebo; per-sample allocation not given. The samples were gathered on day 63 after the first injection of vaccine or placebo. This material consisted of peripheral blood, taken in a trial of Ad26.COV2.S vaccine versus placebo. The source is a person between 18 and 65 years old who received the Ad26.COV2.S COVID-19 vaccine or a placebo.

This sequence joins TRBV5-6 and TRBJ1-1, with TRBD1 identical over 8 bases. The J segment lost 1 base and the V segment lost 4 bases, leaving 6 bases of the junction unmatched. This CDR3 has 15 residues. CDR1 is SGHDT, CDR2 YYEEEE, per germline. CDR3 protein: CASSIPGGPNTEAFF. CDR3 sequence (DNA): TGTGCCAGCAGCATTCCAGGGGGCCCGAACACTGAAGCTTTCTTT. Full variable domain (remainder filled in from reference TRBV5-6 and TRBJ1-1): DAGVTQSPTHLIKTRGQQVTLRCSPKSGHDTVSWYQQALGQGPQFIFQYYEEEERQRGNFPDRFSGHQFPNYSSELNVNALLLGDSALYLCASSIPGGPNTEAFFGQGTRLTVV.

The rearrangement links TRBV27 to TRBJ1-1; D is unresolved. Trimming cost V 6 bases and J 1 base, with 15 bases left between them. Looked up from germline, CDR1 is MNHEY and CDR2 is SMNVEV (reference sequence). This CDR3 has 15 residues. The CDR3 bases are TGTGCCAGCAGGTCCAGCCCGGGAGCGAACACTGAAGCTTTCTTT. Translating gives CASRSSPGANTEAFF.

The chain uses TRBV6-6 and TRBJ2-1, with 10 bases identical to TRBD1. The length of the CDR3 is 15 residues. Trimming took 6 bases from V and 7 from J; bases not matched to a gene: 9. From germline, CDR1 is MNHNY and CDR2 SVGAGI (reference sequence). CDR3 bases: TGTGCCAGCAGCCTCCGGGACAGGGGCTCAAATGAGCAGTTCTTC. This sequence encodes CASSLRDRGSNEQFF.

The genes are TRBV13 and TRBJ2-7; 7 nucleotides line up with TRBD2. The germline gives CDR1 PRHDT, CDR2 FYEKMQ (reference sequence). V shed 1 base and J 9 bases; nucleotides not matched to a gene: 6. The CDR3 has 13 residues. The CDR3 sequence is CASSLVGGKGQYF. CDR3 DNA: TGTGCCAGCAGCTTAGTGGGAGGGAAGGGGCAGTACTTC.

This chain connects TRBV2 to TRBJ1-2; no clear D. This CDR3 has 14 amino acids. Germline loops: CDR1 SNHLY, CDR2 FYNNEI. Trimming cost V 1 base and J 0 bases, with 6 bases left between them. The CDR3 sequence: CASSEDTANYGYTF. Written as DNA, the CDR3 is TGTGCCAGCAGTGAAGACACAGCTAACTATGGCTACACCTTC.

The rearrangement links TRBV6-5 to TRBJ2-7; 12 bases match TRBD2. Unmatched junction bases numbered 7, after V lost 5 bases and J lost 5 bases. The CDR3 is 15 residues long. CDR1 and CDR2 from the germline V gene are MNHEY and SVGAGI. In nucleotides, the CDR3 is TGTGCCAGCAGTAGCCCCCGGACTAGCGGGGACGAGCAGTACTTC. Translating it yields CASSSPRTSGDEQYF.

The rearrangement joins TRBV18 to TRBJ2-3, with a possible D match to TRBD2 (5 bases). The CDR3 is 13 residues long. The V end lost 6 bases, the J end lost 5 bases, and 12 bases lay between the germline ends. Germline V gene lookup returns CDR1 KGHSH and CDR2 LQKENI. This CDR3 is CASSFLRGDTQYF. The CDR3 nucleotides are TGTGCCAGCTCCTTTCTCCGGGGAGATACGCAGTATTTT. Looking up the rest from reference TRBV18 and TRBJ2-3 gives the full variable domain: NAGVMQNPRHLVRRRGQEARLRCSPMKGHSHVYWYRQLPEEGLKFMVYLQKENIIDESGMPKERFSAEFPKEGPSILRIQQVVRGDSAAYFCASSFLRGDTQYFGPGTRLTVL.

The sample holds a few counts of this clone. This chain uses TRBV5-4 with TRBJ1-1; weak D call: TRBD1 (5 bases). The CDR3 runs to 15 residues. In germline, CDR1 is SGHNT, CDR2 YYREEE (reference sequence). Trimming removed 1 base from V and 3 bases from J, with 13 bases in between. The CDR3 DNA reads TGTGCCAGCAGCTTGCCGGGACCCTTGGACACTGAAGCTTTCTTT. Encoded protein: CASSLPGPLDTEAFF.

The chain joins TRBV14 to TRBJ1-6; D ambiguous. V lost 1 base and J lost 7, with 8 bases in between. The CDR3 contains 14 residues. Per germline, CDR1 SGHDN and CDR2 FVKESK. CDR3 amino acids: CASSQVGANSPLHF. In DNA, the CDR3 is TGTGCCAGCAGCCAAGTTGGAGCAAATTCACCCCTCCACTTT.

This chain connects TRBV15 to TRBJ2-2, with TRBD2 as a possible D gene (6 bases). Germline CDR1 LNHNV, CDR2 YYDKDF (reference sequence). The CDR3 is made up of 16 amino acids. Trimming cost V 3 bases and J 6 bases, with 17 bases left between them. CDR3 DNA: TGTGCCACCAGCAGGGGACGTGGATCTAGCGCCGGGGAGCTGTTTTTT. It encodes CATSRGRGSSAGELFF.

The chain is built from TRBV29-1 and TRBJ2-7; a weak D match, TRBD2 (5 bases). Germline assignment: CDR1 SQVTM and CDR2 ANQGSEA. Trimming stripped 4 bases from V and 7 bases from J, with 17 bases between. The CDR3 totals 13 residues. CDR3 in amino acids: CSVARGPKVEQYF. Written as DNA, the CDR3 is TGCAGCGTTGCCCGGGGTCCAAAGGTGGAGCAGTACTTC.

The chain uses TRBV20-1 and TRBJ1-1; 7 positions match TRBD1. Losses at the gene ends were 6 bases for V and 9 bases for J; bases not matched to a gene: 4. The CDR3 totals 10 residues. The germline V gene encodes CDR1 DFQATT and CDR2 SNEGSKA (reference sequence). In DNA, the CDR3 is TGCAGTGCAGGGACAGACAAAGCTTTCTTT. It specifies CSAGTDKAFF.

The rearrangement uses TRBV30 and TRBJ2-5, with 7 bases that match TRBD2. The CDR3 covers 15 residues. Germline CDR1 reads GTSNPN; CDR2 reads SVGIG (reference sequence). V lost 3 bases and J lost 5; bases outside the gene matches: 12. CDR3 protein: CAWSGGSSGTETQYF. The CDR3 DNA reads TGTGCCTGGAGCGGGGGTTCCAGCGGGACGGAGACCCAGTACTTC.

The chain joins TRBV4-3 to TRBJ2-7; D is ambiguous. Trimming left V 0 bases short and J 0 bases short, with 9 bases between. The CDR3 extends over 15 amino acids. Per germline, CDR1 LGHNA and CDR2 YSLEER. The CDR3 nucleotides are TGCGCCAGCAGCCAAGATTTCCAGGACTCCTACGAGCAGTACTTC. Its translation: CASSQDFQDSYEQYF.

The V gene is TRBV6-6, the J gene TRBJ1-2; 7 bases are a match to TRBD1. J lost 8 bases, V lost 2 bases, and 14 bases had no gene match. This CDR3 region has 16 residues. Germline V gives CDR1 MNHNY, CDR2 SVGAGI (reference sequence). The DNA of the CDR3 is TGTGCCAGCAGTTACACAAGGAGTGGGACAGATAACGGCTACACCTTC. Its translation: CASSYTRSGTDNGYTF.

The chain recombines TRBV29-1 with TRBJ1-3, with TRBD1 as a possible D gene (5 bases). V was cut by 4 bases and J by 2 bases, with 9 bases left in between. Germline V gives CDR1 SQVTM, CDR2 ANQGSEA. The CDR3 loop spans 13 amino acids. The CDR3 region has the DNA TGCAGCGTTGGGGAGGGGACTGGAAACACCATATATTTT. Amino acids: CSVGEGTGNTIYF.

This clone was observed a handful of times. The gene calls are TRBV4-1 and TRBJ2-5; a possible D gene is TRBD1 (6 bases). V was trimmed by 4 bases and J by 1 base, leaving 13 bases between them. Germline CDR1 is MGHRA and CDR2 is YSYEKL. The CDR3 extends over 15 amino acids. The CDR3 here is CASSPYAQGQETQYF. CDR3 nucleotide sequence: TGCGCCAGCAGCCCCTACGCACAGGGCCAAGAGACCCAGTACTTC.

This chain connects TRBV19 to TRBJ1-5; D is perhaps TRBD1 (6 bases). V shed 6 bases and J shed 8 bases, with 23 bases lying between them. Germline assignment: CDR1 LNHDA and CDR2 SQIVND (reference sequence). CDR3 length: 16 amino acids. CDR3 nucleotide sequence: TGTGCCAGTAGACCCTCGGGGGGGGCTTTAAGAAAGCCCCAGCATTTT. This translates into CASRPSGGALRKPQHF.

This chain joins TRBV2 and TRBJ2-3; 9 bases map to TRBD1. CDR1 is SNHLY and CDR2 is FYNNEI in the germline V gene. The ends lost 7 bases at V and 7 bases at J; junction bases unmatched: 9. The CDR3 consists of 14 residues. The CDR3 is CASKPGQGGNTQYF. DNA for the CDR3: TGTGCCAGCAAGCCGGGACAGGGCGGGAATACGCAGTATTTT.

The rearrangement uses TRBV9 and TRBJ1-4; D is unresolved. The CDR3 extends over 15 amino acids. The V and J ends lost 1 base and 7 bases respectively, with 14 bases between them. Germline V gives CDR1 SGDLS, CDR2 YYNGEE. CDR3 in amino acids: CASSVTRQWGEKLFF. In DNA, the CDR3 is TGTGCCAGCAGCGTAACACGACAATGGGGTGAAAAACTGTTTTTT.

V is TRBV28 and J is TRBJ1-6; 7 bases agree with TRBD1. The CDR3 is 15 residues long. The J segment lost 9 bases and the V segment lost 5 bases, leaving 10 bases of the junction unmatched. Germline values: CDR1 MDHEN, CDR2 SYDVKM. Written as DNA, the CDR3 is TGTGCCAGCAGTGCCTCCCGACAGGGACGTTCACCCCTCCACTTT. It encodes CASSASRQGRSPLHF.

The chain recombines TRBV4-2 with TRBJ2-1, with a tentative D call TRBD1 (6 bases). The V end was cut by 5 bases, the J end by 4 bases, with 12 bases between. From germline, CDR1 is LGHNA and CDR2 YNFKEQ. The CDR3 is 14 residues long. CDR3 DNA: TGTGCCAGCAGCGACAGGAGGAATTACAATGAGCAGTTCTTC. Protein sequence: CASSDRRNYNEQFF.

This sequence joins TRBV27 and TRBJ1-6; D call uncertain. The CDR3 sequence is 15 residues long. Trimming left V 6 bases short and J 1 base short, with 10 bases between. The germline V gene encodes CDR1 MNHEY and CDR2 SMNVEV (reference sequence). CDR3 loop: CASSPSGSYNSPLHF. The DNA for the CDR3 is TGTGCCAGCAGCCCCTCGGGGTCCTATAATTCACCCCTCCACTTT.

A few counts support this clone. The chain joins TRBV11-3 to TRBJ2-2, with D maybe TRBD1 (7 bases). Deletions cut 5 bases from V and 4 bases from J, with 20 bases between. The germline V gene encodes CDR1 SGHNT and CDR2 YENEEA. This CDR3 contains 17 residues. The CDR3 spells CASSPGGWAGATGELFF. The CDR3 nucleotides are TGTGCCAGCAGCCCAGGGGGGTGGGCAGGGGCCACCGGGGAGCTGTTTTTT.

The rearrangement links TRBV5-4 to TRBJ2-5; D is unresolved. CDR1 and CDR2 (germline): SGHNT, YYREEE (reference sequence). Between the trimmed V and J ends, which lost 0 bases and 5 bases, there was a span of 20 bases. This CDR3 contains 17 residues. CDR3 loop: CASSLAGGPASVETQYF. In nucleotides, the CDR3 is TGTGCCAGCAGCTTGGCTGGTGGCCCAGCGTCAGTCGAGACCCAGTACTTC.

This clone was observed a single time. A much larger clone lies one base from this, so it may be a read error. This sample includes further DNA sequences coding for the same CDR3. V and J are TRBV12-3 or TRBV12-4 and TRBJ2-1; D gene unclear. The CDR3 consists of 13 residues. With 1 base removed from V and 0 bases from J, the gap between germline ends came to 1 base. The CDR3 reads CASSLVSYNEQFF. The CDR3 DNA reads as TGTGCCAGCAGTTTAGTCTCCTACAATGAGCAGTTCTTC.

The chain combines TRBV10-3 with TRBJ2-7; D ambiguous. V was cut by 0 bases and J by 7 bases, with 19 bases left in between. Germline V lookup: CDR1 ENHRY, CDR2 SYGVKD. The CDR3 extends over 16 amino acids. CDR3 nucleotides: TGTGCCATCAGTGAGTCGACCGGCACGCTAGGCCTGGAGCAGTACTTC. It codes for CAISESTGTLGLEQYF.

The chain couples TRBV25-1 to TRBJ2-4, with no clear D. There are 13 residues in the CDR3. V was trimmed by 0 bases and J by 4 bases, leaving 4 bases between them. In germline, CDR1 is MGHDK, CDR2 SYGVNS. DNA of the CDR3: TGTGCCAGCAGTGAATATAATAAAAACATTCAGTACTTC. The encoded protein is CASSEYNKNIQYF.

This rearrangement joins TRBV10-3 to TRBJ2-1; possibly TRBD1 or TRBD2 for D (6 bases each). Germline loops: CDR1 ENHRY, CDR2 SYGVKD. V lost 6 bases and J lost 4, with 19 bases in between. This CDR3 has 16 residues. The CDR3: CAIRPFPGAAYNEQFF. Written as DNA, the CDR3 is TGTGCCATCAGGCCGTTCCCGGGGGCGGCTTACAATGAGCAGTTCTTC.

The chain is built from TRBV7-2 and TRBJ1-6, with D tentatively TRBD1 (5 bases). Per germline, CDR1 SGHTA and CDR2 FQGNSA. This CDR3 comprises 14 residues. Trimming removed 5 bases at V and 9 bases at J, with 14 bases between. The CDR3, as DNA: TGTGCCAGCAGCCAAGGGGCTCCCAGTTCACCCCTCCACTTT. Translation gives CASSQGAPSSPLHF.

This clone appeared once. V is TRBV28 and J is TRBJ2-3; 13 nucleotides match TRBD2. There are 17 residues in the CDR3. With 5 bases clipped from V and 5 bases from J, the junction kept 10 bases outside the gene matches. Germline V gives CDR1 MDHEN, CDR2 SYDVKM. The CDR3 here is CASSGPGLAGRGDTQYF. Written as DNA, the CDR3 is TGTGCCAGCAGTGGCCCGGGACTAGCGGGGCGAGGAGATACGCAGTATTTT.

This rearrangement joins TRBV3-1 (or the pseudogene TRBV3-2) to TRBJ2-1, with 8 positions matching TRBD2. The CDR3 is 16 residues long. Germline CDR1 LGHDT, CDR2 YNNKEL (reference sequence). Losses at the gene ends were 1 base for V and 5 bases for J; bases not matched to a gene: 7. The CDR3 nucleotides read TGTGCCAGCAGCCAAGGGACTAGCAATCAAGACAATGAGCAGTTCTTC. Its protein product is CASSQGTSNQDNEQFF.